This TCR delta chain was documented in a study of γδ T cells in repeated Plasmodium falciparum infection. The overall study: Four controlled malaria infections with P. falciparum NF54 spanned around 660 days.

Bulk repertoires came from Vgamma9/Vdelta2+ or Vdelta2-negative gammadelta T cells flow-sorted from PBMC. TCRdb called clones anew from the multiplex PCR reads with CATT. The table includes around 82,000 delta-chain clones, 1.4% detected once. The CDR3 totals 22 residues. Germline CDR1 NSMFDY, CDR2 ISSIKDK. V shed 2 bases and J 0 bases; nucleotides not matched to a gene: 25. This clone was seen at least ten times. Sequencing was performed on gamma-delta T cells from blood. The chain recombines TRAV29/DV5 with TRDJ2, with 7 bases lining up with TRDD3. This receptor was taken from a pool of human donors (malaria-infected and uninfected, not separated). DNA of the CDR3: TGTGCAGCAAGATTCGTTTCGGGGGATTTGGGTCCCATTGCAACTTTGACAGCACAACTCTTCTTT. This translates into CAARFVSGDLGPIATLTAQLFF.